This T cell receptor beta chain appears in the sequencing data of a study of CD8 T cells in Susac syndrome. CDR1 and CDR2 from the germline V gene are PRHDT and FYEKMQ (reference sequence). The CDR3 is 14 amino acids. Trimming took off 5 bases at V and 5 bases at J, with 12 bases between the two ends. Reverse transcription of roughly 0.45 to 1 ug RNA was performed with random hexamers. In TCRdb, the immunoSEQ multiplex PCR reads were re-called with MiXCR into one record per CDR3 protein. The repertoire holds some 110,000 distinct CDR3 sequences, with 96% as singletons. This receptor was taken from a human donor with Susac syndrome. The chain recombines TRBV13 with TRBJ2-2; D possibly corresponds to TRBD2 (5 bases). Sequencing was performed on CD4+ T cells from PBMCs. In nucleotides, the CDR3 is TGTGCCAGCAGCCCCCGGGATTGGACCGGGGAGCTGTTTTTT. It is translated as CASSPRDWTGELFF.